This entry concerns a single T cell receptor beta chain. Its antigen remains unknown. TCRdb's copy holds only in-frame clones and misses some; the assay was immunoSEQ multiplex PCR. The sample has 14,000 or so clones; 65% to 85% are singletons. This sample is part of a study of lymphopenia after photon versus proton radiotherapy. Broader study findings: In patients who died, overall survival fell as post-nadir TCR diversity dropped more.

This material consisted of peripheral blood, taken from a patient treated with photon-based radiotherapy. This clonotype was obtained from a man aged 45 to 65 with gastric cancer.

The CDR3 nucleotides read TGTGCCAGCAGTTACACAGGGGGCAATGGCTACACCTTC. Translating it yields CASSYTGGNGYTF. The chain is built from TRBV6-6 and TRBJ1-2; 9 nucleotides agree with TRBD1. V lost 2 bases, J lost 6 bases, and 1 base stayed unmatched. The CDR3 has 13 amino acids. Germline CDR1 reads MNHNY; CDR2 reads SVGAGI (reference sequence).